The rows below give T cell receptor beta chains drawn from one sample of a study of cytomegalovirus exposure and HLA in healthy donors. TCRdb's copy holds only in-frame clones and misses some; the assay was immunoSEQ multiplex PCR. The table includes 60,000 to 75,000 clones, just under 95% detected once. Specimen: PBMCs. The source of these receptors is a woman aged 18-30 years in good health and CMV-seropositive. The CDR3 runs from the conserved cysteine through the conserved F or W.

v_call: TRBV27
j_call: TRBJ2-5
cdr3_aa: CASSLSRPHGTGWFWTQYF

v_call: TRBV25-1
j_call: TRBJ2-3
cdr3_aa: CASSEGGFFGGGADTQYF

v_call: TRBV27
j_call: TRBJ1-2
cdr3_aa: CASRTTGSDYGYTF

v_call: TRBV27
j_call: TRBJ2-7
cdr3_aa: CASSLSGVPSHEQYF

v_call: TRBV7-2
j_call: TRBJ2-1
cdr3_aa: CASSLSGGPFNEQFF

v_call: TRBV28
j_call: TRBJ2-3
cdr3_aa: CASSPPAGLAGGRYTDTQYF

v_call: TRBV6-5
j_call: TRBJ1-1
cdr3_aa: CASSYSPDITEAFF

v_call: TRBV30
j_call: TRBJ2-3
cdr3_aa: CAWSEHYTDTQYF

v_call: TRBV27
j_call: TRBJ1-5
cdr3_aa: CASSLPGLGQPQHF

v_call: TRBV9
j_call: TRBJ2-1
cdr3_aa: CASSVGVASYNEQFF

v_call: TRBV11-3
j_call: TRBJ1-1
cdr3_aa: CATTKTTGKATEAFF

v_call: TRBV15
j_call: TRBJ1-1
cdr3_aa: CATSSFHQGGTEAFF

v_call: TRBV11-2
j_call: TRBJ1-3
cdr3_aa: CASSLGTAGNTIYF

v_call: TRBV18
j_call: TRBJ1-6
cdr3_aa: CASSAGEGYPPLHF

v_call: TRBV5-1
j_call: TRBJ2-1
cdr3_aa: CASSGDTSSYNEQFF

v_call: TRBV5-1
j_call: TRBJ2-7
cdr3_aa: CASSLGLAGVGIEQYF

v_call: TRBV2
j_call: TRBJ1-2
cdr3_aa: CASSEAETGAGGYTF

v_call: TRBV6-5
j_call: TRBJ2-7
cdr3_aa: CASSPSYEQYF

v_call: TRBV10-3
j_call: TRBJ2-2
cdr3_aa: CAISLSRTSGANTGELFF

v_call: TRBV2
j_call: TRBJ1-2
cdr3_aa: CASSGLPGYTF

v_call: TRBV15
j_call: TRBJ1-2
cdr3_aa: CATSRGANYGYTF

v_call: TRBV28
j_call: TRBJ2-7
cdr3_aa: CASSSKPGQGSREQYF

v_call: TRBV5-6
j_call: TRBJ1-1
cdr3_aa: CASSYRGSGTEAFF

v_call: TRBV6-5
j_call: TRBJ2-3
cdr3_aa: CASADGAETTQYF

v_call: TRBV20-1
j_call: TRBJ2-7
cdr3_aa: CSASMREQYF

v_call: TRBV28
j_call: TRBJ1-2
cdr3_aa: CASSSGVYGYTF

v_call: TRBV28
j_call: TRBJ2-7
cdr3_aa: CASRTQGAYEQYF

v_call: TRBV4-3
j_call: TRBJ2-5
cdr3_aa: CASSQLAKTAAQYF

v_call: TRBV15
j_call: TRBJ1-5
cdr3_aa: CATSREDYQPQHF

v_call: TRBV6-6
j_call: TRBJ2-7
cdr3_aa: CASRRGSEGYEQYF

v_call: TRBV6-1
j_call: TRBJ2-7
cdr3_aa: CASSEAWTGSSYEQYF

v_call: TRBV7-9
j_call: TRBJ2-1
cdr3_aa: CASRHSSGVYNEQFF

v_call: TRBV2
j_call: TRBJ2-7
cdr3_aa: CASSEDRDSPYEQYF

v_call: TRBV6-6
j_call: TRBJ1-3
cdr3_aa: CASSSLTGGGGNTIYF

v_call: TRBV30
j_call: TRBJ1-4
cdr3_aa: CACSTGFSTNEKLFF

v_call: TRBV29-1
j_call: TRBJ1-2
cdr3_aa: CSASWTGEGKDGYTF

v_call: TRBV19
j_call: TRBJ1-1
cdr3_aa: CASSARTGHTEAFF

v_call: TRBV7-9
j_call: TRBJ2-2
cdr3_aa: CASSLDLGRGVGGGELFF

v_call: TRBV5-4
j_call: TRBJ2-5
cdr3_aa: CASSSTSGETQYF

v_call: TRBV7-9
j_call: TRBJ2-1
cdr3_aa: CASSPRNSDNEQFF

v_call: TRBV29-1
j_call: TRBJ2-2
cdr3_aa: CSVETGETNTGELFF

v_call: TRBV5-1
j_call: TRBJ2-7
cdr3_aa: CASSLFAGGPLDEQYF

v_call: TRBV19
j_call: TRBJ1-4
cdr3_aa: CASTRDRVDEKLFF

v_call: TRBV15
j_call: TRBJ2-2
cdr3_aa: CATRISGPGYGELFF

v_call: TRBV6-1
j_call: TRBJ1-1
cdr3_aa: CASSRDRGDTEAFF

v_call: TRBV5-1
j_call: TRBJ2-3
cdr3_aa: CASSWGTGSGTDTQYF

v_call: TRBV6-5
j_call: TRBJ2-1
cdr3_aa: CASSYLGAEGHEQFF

v_call: TRBV6-6
j_call: TRBJ2-3
cdr3_aa: CASSSAGRDTQYF

v_call: TRBV11-2
j_call: TRBJ1-4
cdr3_aa: CASSPRRRQGGEKLFF

v_call: TRBV28
j_call: TRBJ2-7
cdr3_aa: CASSPTDRGRTQYF

v_call: TRBV19
j_call: TRBJ2-7
cdr3_aa: CASSPQGADEQYF